These 3 T cell receptor beta chains came from one sample sequenced in a study of type 1 and type 2 diabetes patients. PCR was run on genomic DNA. Multiplex PCR with 30 forward and 13 reverse primers amplified the TCR beta CDR3. TCRdb reprocessed the multiplex PCR reads via MiXCR and lists one record per CDR3 protein. The sample has 270,000 or so distinct CDR3 sequences; roughly 48% are singletons. The source material was peripheral blood mononuclear cells (PBMCs). These receptors came from a man aged 18 to 29 with type 2 diabetes.

J is TRBJ2-7 and V is TRBV20-1; D is ambiguous. The CDR3 runs 14 residues. Germline loops: CDR1 DFQATT, CDR2 SNEGSKA (reference sequence). The germline V and J ends were trimmed by 1 base and 1 base, with 11 bases remaining between them. Here the CDR3 reads CSARGPGASYEQYF. CDR3 nucleotides: TGCAGTGCTAGAGGCCCCGGAGCATCCTACGAGCAGTACTTC.

CDR3 residues: CAISAIEIYDEQFF. As DNA, the CDR3 is TGTGCCATCAGTGCTATCGAAATATACGATGAGCAGTTCTTC. This sequence joins TRBV11-1 and TRBJ2-1, with D unclear. The CDR3 runs 14 residues. V was shortened by 10 bases and J by 8 bases, with 21 bases between the two germline ends. CDR1 SGHAT and CDR2 FQDESV come from the germline V gene (reference sequence). The whole variable domain, remainder taken from reference TRBV11-1 and TRBJ2-1, is EAEVAQSPRYKITEKSQAVAFWCDPISGHATLYWYRQILGQGPELLVQFQDESVVDDSQLPKDRFSAERLKGVDSTLKIQPAELGDSAMYLCAISAIEIYDEQFFGPGTRLTVL.

V usage is TRBV4-1 and J usage is TRBJ2-1; weak D call: TRBD1 (6 bases). V was clipped by 1 base and J by 8 bases, with 21 bases between them. The CDR3 contains 17 residues. Germline CDR1 reads MGHRA; CDR2 reads YSYEKL. This CDR3 reads CASSQVPSGQSYDEQFF. CDR3 coding DNA: TGCGCCAGCAGCCAAGTCCCCTCAGGACAGTCATACGATGAGCAGTTCTTC.